Below, 18 T cell receptor beta chains from the same sample are listed, as sequenced in a study of response to subunit inactivated influenza vaccine. MiXCR was run by TCRdb on the RT-PCR reads, yielding one entry per CDR3 protein. The sample gives 500,000 to 750,000 distinct CDR3 sequences, 11% to 15% of which show up once; more than 9.5% is in the top ten. The sequencing here drew on PBMCs from blood, taken approximately 13 days after vaccination. The source of these receptors is a man between 50 and 59 years old who received an inactivated influenza vaccine.

This clonotype appeared many times. Written as DNA, the CDR3 is TGTGCCAGCAGCGAACTCGATCAGCCCCAGCATTTT. Its translation is CASSELDQPQHF. The chain employs TRBV11-2 and TRBJ1-5; D not certain. V dropped 5 bases and J dropped 5 bases, with 7 bases sitting between them. Looked up from germline, CDR1 is SGHAT and CDR2 is FQNNGV. CDR3 length: 12 residues.

In this sample, this clonotype turned up a few times. V is TRBV20-1 and J is TRBJ2-5, with D unresolved. Per the germline V gene, CDR1 is DFQATT and CDR2 is SNEGSKA (reference sequence). The V gene lost 3 bases and the J gene lost 1 base, with 15 bases spanning the gap. CDR3 length equals 15 residues. The CDR3 bases are TGCAGTGCTAGTCCGAATCGACGGTCCCAAGAGACCCAGTACTTC. It translates to CSASPNRRSQETQYF.

This clonotype was found a few times. The chain combines TRBV20-1 with TRBJ2-1, with unresolved D. In germline, CDR1 is DFQATT, CDR2 SNEGSKA (reference sequence). Trimming pared 1 base from V and 2 bases from J, leaving 12 bases between. The CDR3 runs 15 residues. The CDR3 nucleotides read TGCAGTGCTAGAGTGGCGTATGAAGCCTACAATGAGCAGTTCTTC. This codes for CSARVAYEAYNEQFF.

This clonotype was seen only a few times. The chain has TRBV7-2 and TRBJ2-1; perhaps D is TRBD1 or TRBD2 (6 bases each). V was cut by 4 bases and J by 7 bases, with 17 bases left in between. Germline values: CDR1 SGHTA, CDR2 FQGNSA. The CDR3 extends over 15 amino acids. For the CDR3, the DNA is TGTGCCAGCAGCTCACAGGGAGGTTTAGGGAATGAGCAGTTCTTC. Translation gives CASSSQGGLGNEQFF.

The CDR3, as DNA: TGTGCCAGCAGCCTGACTAGCGGGGAAGACATTCAGTACTTC. Translated, it gives CASSLTSGEDIQYF. The rearrangement links TRBV5-5 to TRBJ2-4, with 11 bases lining up with TRBD2. The germline CDR1 and CDR2 sequences are SGHKS and YYEKEE (reference sequence). Losses at the gene ends were 4 bases for V and 8 bases for J; bases not matched to a gene: 5. This CDR3 is built from 14 residues.

This clonotype has a handful of counts. The chain combines TRBV5-1 with TRBJ2-1, with 8 bases identical to TRBD1. Germline V gene data show CDR1 as SGHRS and CDR2 as YFSETQ. The CDR3 extends over 17 amino acids. V shed 0 bases and J 4 bases; nucleotides not matched to a gene: 9. The CDR3 sequence is CASSLVPGTGEYNEQFF. The DNA for the CDR3 is TGCGCCAGCAGCTTGGTTCCGGGGACAGGAGAATACAATGAGCAGTTCTTC.

This chain connects TRBV23-1 to TRBJ2-5; weak D call: TRBD1 (6 bases). TRBV23-1 is given ORF status, its function remaining uncertain. The CDR3 has 16 amino acids. Trimming pared 3 bases from V and 5 bases from J, leaving 19 bases between. This CDR3 reads CASSHPRAGACETQYF. The DNA of the CDR3 is TGCGCCAGCAGTCACCCCAGGGCAGGGGCATGCGAGACCCAGTACTTC.

The chain couples TRBV20-1 to TRBJ2-5; no reliable D call. The CDR3 sequence is 13 residues long. Germline assignment: CDR1 DFQATT and CDR2 SNEGSKA (reference sequence). Trimming cost V 2 bases and J 0 bases, with 7 bases left between them. The CDR3 bases are TGCAGTGCTAGATGGGTGAACCAAGAGACCCAGTACTTC. It yields the protein CSARWVNQETQYF.

This clonotype has just a few counts. The rearrangement joins TRBV18 to TRBJ2-1; D uncertain. Germline loops: CDR1 KGHSH, CDR2 LQKENI. CDR3 length: 15 residues. V was clipped by 3 bases and J by 5 bases, with 14 bases between them. CDR3 amino acids: CASSPVQRTNNEQFF. As DNA, the CDR3 is TGTGCCAGCTCACCGGTACAGAGAACCAACAATGAGCAGTTCTTC.

The chain combines TRBV24-1 with TRBJ2-7, with D maybe TRBD1 (6 bases). Germline V gene data show CDR1 as KGHDR and CDR2 as SFDVKD. The CDR3 consists of 14 residues. Trimming took off 2 bases at V and 4 bases at J, with 11 bases between the two ends. The CDR3 loop is CATSDSVDSYEQYF. The CDR3 DNA follows: TGTGCCACCAGTGATTCGGTGGACAGTTACGAGCAGTACTTC.

This chain links TRBV28 with TRBJ1-6; D unresolved. V was pared by 1 base and J by 14 bases, with 15 bases between. The CDR3 has 14 residues. Germline CDR1 MDHEN, CDR2 SYDVKM. In DNA, the CDR3 is TGTGCCAGCAGTTTATCGGTGGGTCCGAAGTCCCTCCACTTT. Its translation: CASSLSVGPKSLHF.

The table lists this clonotype with a few counts. The genes are TRBV12-3 or TRBV12-4 and TRBJ1-2, with 10 bases identical to TRBD1. V lost 6 bases to trimming and J lost 5 bases; unmatched junction nucleotides: 9. The CDR3 contains 15 residues. CDR3 amino acids: CASSHPGQGFYGYTF. The CDR3 DNA sequence: TGTGCCAGCAGCCATCCGGGACAGGGGTTTTATGGCTACACCTTC.

This clonotype was detected a few times. The V call is TRBV6-4, the J call TRBJ2-3, with D uncertain. V lost 4 bases and J 5 bases, leaving 16 bases between the germline ends. The CDR3 spans 15 residues. CDR1 is MRHNA, CDR2 SNTAGT, per germline. CDR3 residues: CASSVRPWIRDTQYF. The CDR3 DNA sequence: TGTGCCAGCAGTGTGAGGCCATGGATTCGAGATACGCAGTATTTT.

V usage is TRBV2 and J usage is TRBJ2-7, with D perhaps assigned TRBD1 or TRBD2 (5 bases each). The CDR3 is 18 amino acids. The V end was cut by 8 bases, the J end by 0 bases, with 26 bases between. Germline CDR1 SNHLY, CDR2 FYNNEI. The DNA of the CDR3 is TGTGCCAGCGTTGCTGGGACCGACGATATTTTTTGCTCCTACGAGCAGTACTTC. Protein sequence: CASVAGTDDIFCSYEQYF. Filled out from reference TRBV2 and TRBJ2-7, the complete variable domain reads EPEVTQTPSHQVTQMGQEVILRCVPISNHLYFYWYRQILGQKVEFLVSFYNNEISEKSEIFDDQFSVERPDGSNFTLKIRSTKLEDSAMYFCASVAGTDDIFCSYEQYFGPGTRLTVT.

The sample holds a few counts of this clonotype. The rearrangement links TRBV12-3 or TRBV12-4 to TRBJ1-4; 10 bases are shared with TRBD1. V gave up 4 bases and J gave up 6 bases; unmatched junction bases: 11. The CDR3 is made up of 17 amino acids. The CDR3 loop is CASSSGRRTGGYEKLFF. In DNA form, the CDR3 reads TGTGCCAGCAGTTCGGGACGTAGGACAGGGGGGTATGAAAAACTGTTTTTT.

This clonotype was observed a handful of times. J is TRBJ1-5 and V is TRBV6-1; D is possibly TRBD1 (6 bases). V lost 3 bases, J lost 0 bases, and 6 bases lay in between. Per the germline V gene, CDR1 is MNHNS and CDR2 is SASEGT. The CDR3 totals 14 residues. CDR3 coding DNA: TGTGCCAGCAGTGAGGACAGTAGCAATCAGCCCCAGCATTTT. This sequence encodes CASSEDSSNQPQHF.

This sequence joins TRBV18 and TRBJ2-2, with TRBD1 matching over 9 bases. Germline V gene data show CDR1 as KGHSH and CDR2 as LQKENI. After removal of 4 bases from V and 4 bases from J, the junction contained 7 bases not matched to a gene. The CDR3 is 16 amino acids. The CDR3 reads CASSRDGTGITGELFF. DNA for the CDR3: TGTGCCAGCTCACGCGATGGGACAGGGATCACCGGGGAGCTGTTTTTT.

The chain links TRBV2 to TRBJ1-1; weak D call: TRBD1 (6 bases). The CDR3 sequence is 15 residues long. V lost 4 bases, J lost 0 bases, and 12 bases lay in between. Germline assignment: CDR1 SNHLY and CDR2 FYNNEI. The chain's CDR3 is CASSVGGRMNTEAFF. In DNA, the CDR3 is TGTGCCAGCAGTGTGGGGGGCAGAATGAACACTGAAGCTTTCTTT.